Listed here are 31 T cell receptor beta chains from one sample, sequenced in a study of graft-versus-host responses after intestinal transplantation. The antigens of these receptors remain unknown. Profiled with immunoSEQ multiplex PCR; TCRdb holds only in-frame clones, not every one. In the table there are around 130,000 clones, around nine tenths of which are singletons. The material sequenced was unstimulated CD4+ T cells sorted from spleen or lymph node cells, taken before intestinal transplant. These receptors originate from a human donor who received an intestinal transplant.

The V and J genes are TRBV5-5 and TRBJ1-5; possibly TRBD1 for D (6 bases). The germline V and J ends were trimmed by 0 bases and 6 bases, with 10 bases remaining between them. CDR3 length equals 14 residues. Looked up from germline, CDR1 is SGHKS and CDR2 is YYEKEE (reference sequence). CDR3 sequence: CASSLAVGAQPQHF. The CDR3 bases are TGTGCCAGCAGCTTGGCCGTGGGGGCTCAGCCCCAGCATTTT.

The chain links TRBV5-1 to TRBJ2-1; D perhaps matches TRBD1 (6 bases). This CDR3 region has 13 residues. CDR1 and CDR2 from the germline V gene are SGHRS and YFSETQ. Trimming shortened V by 2 bases and J by 5 bases, and 8 bases separated the two germline ends. Here the CDR3 DNA reads TGCGCCAGCAGCTTAAACAGGGACAATGAGCAGTTCTTC. It codes for CASSLNRDNEQFF.

The chain joins TRBV5-1 to TRBJ2-7; 8 bases map to TRBD1. The germline V gene has CDR1 SGHRS and CDR2 YFSETQ. The CDR3 has 14 residues. The ends lost 3 bases at V and 2 bases at J; junction bases unmatched: 4. CDR3 nucleotide sequence: TGCGCCAGCAGCTCCGGGACAGGTACCTACGAGCAGTACTTC. It translates to CASSSGTGTYEQYF.

V is TRBV19 and J is TRBJ1-6; no clear D. This CDR3 comprises 15 residues. The germline CDR1 and CDR2 sequences are LNHDA and SQIVND (reference sequence). Trimming cost V 5 bases and J 0 bases, with 8 bases left between them. CDR3 in amino acids: CASSVQSSYNSPLHF. Here the CDR3 DNA reads TGTGCCAGTAGTGTACAGAGCTCCTATAATTCACCCCTCCACTTT.

V and J are TRBV18 and TRBJ2-5, with unresolved D. The germline V and J ends were trimmed by 2 bases and 0 bases, with 4 bases remaining between them. The CDR3 extends over 13 amino acids. Per germline, CDR1 KGHSH and CDR2 LQKENI. The CDR3 nucleotides are TGTGCCAGCTCACCAAATGACCAAGAGACCCAGTACTTC. Translation gives CASSPNDQETQYF.

The genes are TRBV5-1 and TRBJ2-1; 7 bases agree with TRBD1. Germline values: CDR1 SGHRS, CDR2 YFSETQ. Trimming cost V 0 bases and J 5 bases; bases outside gene matches: 5. CDR3 length: 15 residues. The CDR3 region is CASSLEGDSHNEQFF. The CDR3 nucleotides read TGCGCCAGCAGCTTGGAAGGGGACAGCCACAATGAGCAGTTCTTC.

The chain recombines TRBV5-5 with TRBJ1-4; TRBD1 agrees at 12 bases. Germline V gives CDR1 SGHKS, CDR2 YYEKEE (reference sequence). The CDR3 is made up of 17 amino acids. The V gene end was trimmed by 1 base and the J gene end by 6 bases; junction bases not matched to a gene: 7. CDR3 DNA: TGTGCCAGCAGCTTGCAGCGGGACAGGGGGCGCGATGAAAAACTGTTTTTT. Translation gives CASSLQRDRGRDEKLFF.

This clone appeared once. The chain uses TRBV7-2 and TRBJ1-2; TRBD1 is a possible D gene (5 bases). This CDR3 region has 14 residues. V was pared by 1 base and J by 2 bases, with 8 bases between. Germline V lookup: CDR1 SGHTA, CDR2 FQGNSA. The CDR3 sequence is CASSLGGSNYGYTF. The CDR3 DNA follows: TGTGCCAGCAGCTTAGGGGGCTCGAACTATGGCTACACCTTC.

The chain is built from TRBV5-3 and TRBJ1-4, with TRBD1 matching over 7 bases. TRBV5-3 is an open reading frame, and its role is uncertain. CDR3 length equals 13 residues. V was pared by 4 bases and J by 8 bases, with 5 bases of the junction left unmatched. The CDR3 bases are TGTGCCAGAAGCGAGGGACAGACGGAAAAACTGTTTTTT. This gives the protein CARSEGQTEKLFF.

The chain recombines TRBV7-9 with TRBJ2-2, with 7 bases that match TRBD2. From germline, CDR1 is SEHNR and CDR2 FQNEAQ (reference sequence). This CDR3 is 15 amino acids long. The junction had 5 bases not matched to a gene; V was cut back by 4 bases and J by 3 bases. This chain's CDR3 is CASSWAGVDTGELFF. CDR3 bases: TGTGCCAGCAGCTGGGCGGGGGTCGACACCGGGGAGCTGTTTTTT.

The CDR3 loop is CASSPTRDSVTNEQYF. The DNA for the CDR3 is TGTGCCAGCAGTCCTACCCGGGACTCAGTAACCAACGAGCAGTACTTC. This chain uses TRBV2 with TRBJ2-7; D is perhaps TRBD2 (6 bases). This CDR3 is built from 16 residues. Per germline, CDR1 SNHLY and CDR2 FYNNEI. Trimming pared 5 bases from V and 5 bases from J, leaving 22 bases between.

The chain is built from TRBV29-1 and TRBJ1-1; D might be TRBD1 (5 bases). Trimming removed 1 base from V and 3 bases from J, with 15 bases in between. Germline values: CDR1 SQVTM, CDR2 ANQGSEA. The CDR3 has 15 amino acids. Written as DNA, the CDR3 is TGCAGCGTTGAAGTCCCCAGGGTGAGGGACACTGAAGCTTTCTTT. It specifies CSVEVPRVRDTEAFF. The whole variable domain, filled in from reference TRBV29-1 and TRBJ1-1, reads SAVISQKPSRDICQRGTSLTIQCQVDSQVTMMFWYRQQPGQSLTLIATANQGSEATYESGFVIDKFPISRPNLTFSTLTVSNMSPEDSSIYLCSVEVPRVRDTEAFFGQGTRLTVV.

This clone was counted a single time. This chain links TRBV2 with TRBJ2-1; D is undetermined. CDR3 length: 12 amino acids. The V end lost 3 bases, the J end lost 6 bases, and 6 bases lay between the germline ends. CDR1 and CDR2 (germline): SNHLY, FYNNEI. The CDR3 protein is CASSDDINEQFF. The CDR3 DNA is TGTGCCAGCAGTGATGATATCAATGAGCAGTTCTTC.

The rearrangement uses TRBV7-3 and TRBJ2-5; 14 positions match TRBD2. Losses at the gene ends were 4 bases for V and 7 bases for J; bases not matched to a gene: 8. The CDR3 has 16 residues. Germline lookup yields CDR1 SGHTA and CDR2 FQGTGA. The CDR3 nucleotides read TGTGCCAGCAGCTCCGGACTAGCGGGGGGAAAAGGGACCCAGTACTTC. This translates into CASSSGLAGGKGTQYF.

The chain is built from TRBV30 and TRBJ2-1; weak D call: TRBD2 (6 bases). Trimming took off 0 bases at V and 7 bases at J, with 13 bases between the two ends. The CDR3 is 14 amino acids. The germline gives CDR1 GTSNPN, CDR2 SVGIG (reference sequence). CDR3: CAWSVSGGSNEQFF. CDR3 coding DNA: TGTGCCTGGAGTGTATCAGGAGGGAGTAATGAGCAGTTCTTC.

The chain combines TRBV28 with TRBJ2-7, with 9 bases fitting TRBD2. The ends lost 4 bases at V and 8 bases at J; junction bases unmatched: 15. CDR1 and CDR2 (germline): MDHEN, SYDVKM. This CDR3 has 16 amino acids. In DNA form, the CDR3 reads TGTGCCAGCAGTTCCCCCCGCGAAGGGACTAGCCGCAAGCAGTACTTC. It encodes CASSSPREGTSRKQYF.

In DNA form, the CDR3 reads TGTGCCAGCAGCCCAAGACTAGCGGGGGCTCGTTGGTTAAATGAGCAGTTCTTC. Its translation is CASSPRLAGARWLNEQFF. The chain links TRBV11-2 to TRBJ2-1, with TRBD2 matching over 12 bases. Germline-derived CDR1 and CDR2 are SGHAT and FQNNGV. The V segment lost 5 bases and the J segment 7 bases; nucleotides outside the gene matches: 15. The CDR3 loop spans 18 amino acids.

This clone was observed a single time. The chain couples TRBV5-1 to TRBJ1-5; perhaps TRBD1 as D (5 bases). Germline CDR1 is SGHRS and CDR2 is YFSETQ. Between the trimmed V and J ends, which lost 0 bases and 4 bases, there was a span of 11 bases. The CDR3 extends over 15 amino acids. The CDR3 region is CASSLAGVGNQPQHF. In DNA, the CDR3 is TGCGCCAGCAGCTTGGCGGGGGTCGGGAATCAGCCCCAGCATTTT.

The chain is built from TRBV18 and TRBJ2-1; D unresolved. The CDR3 is 14 residues long. Germline assignment: CDR1 KGHSH and CDR2 LQKENI. Trimming shortened V by 3 bases and J by 4 bases, and 10 bases separated the two germline ends. CDR3 loop: CASSPAKTYNEQFF. In DNA, the CDR3 is TGTGCCAGCTCACCCGCCAAGACATACAATGAGCAGTTCTTC.

DNA of the CDR3: TGCGCCAGCAGGTGGGACAGGGAGTACGAGCAGTACTTC. Protein product: CASRWDREYEQYF. The J gene is TRBJ2-7, the V gene TRBV5-1; TRBD1 aligns across 9 bases. Germline V gene data show CDR1 as SGHRS and CDR2 as YFSETQ. The CDR3 is 13 residues long. The trim removed 5 bases at V and 4 bases at J, leaving 4 bases unmatched.

This clone was detected only a few times. V is TRBV6-1 and J is TRBJ2-5; D remains ambiguous. V was shortened by 5 bases and J by 0 bases, with 10 bases between the two germline ends. Germline values: CDR1 MNHNS, CDR2 SASEGT. The CDR3 runs to 14 residues. The CDR3 DNA reads TGTGCCAGCAGTTTGACGGCGTACCAAGAGACCCAGTACTTC. The encoded protein is CASSLTAYQETQYF.

The gene calls are TRBV7-2 and TRBJ2-5, with 7 nucleotides matching TRBD2. V was pared by 1 base and J by 5 bases, with 4 bases of the junction left unmatched. CDR1 SGHTA and CDR2 FQGNSA come from the germline V gene. CDR3 length: 14 residues. CDR3 sequence (DNA): TGTGCCAGCAGCTTAGGGGGGAGGGCTGAGACCCAGTACTTC. The encoded protein is CASSLGGRAETQYF.

The chain couples TRBV10-3 to TRBJ2-2; 12 positions match TRBD2. This CDR3 contains 17 residues. Germline CDR1 ENHRY, CDR2 SYGVKD. V dropped 2 bases and J dropped 2; count of bases not matched to a gene: 3. The CDR3, as DNA: TGTGCCATCAGTGAGACTAGCGGGGGGTATAACACCGGGGAGCTGTTTTTT. Its translation: CAISETSGGYNTGELFF.

V gene TRBV6-1 combines with J gene TRBJ2-3; 7 positions match TRBD1. The germline gives CDR1 MNHNS, CDR2 SASEGT. The trim removed 3 bases at V and 4 bases at J, leaving 7 bases unmatched. CDR3 size: 15 residues. This CDR3 reads CASSDQGVPADTQYF. CDR3 sequence (DNA): TGTGCCAGCAGTGACCAGGGGGTCCCCGCAGATACGCAGTATTTT.

Comment on this clone: Likely a read error: the CDR3 ends without its conserved phenylalanine or tryptophan. No DNA is shown, since the ends of the CDR3 on it are uncertain; the CDR3 is the one TCRdb lists. This sequence joins TRBV19 and TRBJ1-2; TRBD1, as called in the table, went unchecked against the DNA. Both ends counted, the CDR3 spans 11 residues. Germline V gene data show CDR1 as LNHDA and CDR2 as SQIVND (reference sequence). The CDR3: CASSSDRFPRS.

The J gene is TRBJ2-7, the V gene TRBV2, with unresolved D. The length of the CDR3 is 12 residues. The V gene lost 3 bases and the J gene lost 4 bases, with 7 bases spanning the gap. CDR1 and CDR2 from the germline V gene are SNHLY and FYNNEI. CDR3 DNA: TGTGCCAGCAGTGAGTCAGCTTACGAGCAGTACTTC. As protein: CASSESAYEQYF.

The chain joins TRBV6-5 to TRBJ2-3; D gene ambiguous. V gave up 7 bases and J gave up 1 base, with 9 bases separating them. The CDR3 is made up of 13 amino acids. The germline V gene has CDR1 MNHEY and CDR2 SVGAGI. The CDR3 loop reads CASKATRTDTQYF. The CDR3 coding sequence is TGTGCCAGCAAAGCTACTCGCACAGATACGCAGTATTTT.

This clone was observed once. The CDR3 DNA reads as TGTGCCATCAGTGAACGCAGAACCGGGACTAGTTTGGACACCGGGGAGCTGTTTTTT. Residues: CAISERRTGTSLDTGELFF. The chain has TRBV10-3 and TRBJ2-2; TRBD2 aligns across 8 bases. Germline-derived CDR1 and CDR2 are ENHRY and SYGVKD. J lost 3 bases, V lost 3 bases, and 15 bases had no gene match. The CDR3 extends over 19 amino acids.

This clone was picked up one time. The V gene is TRBV2, the J gene TRBJ2-2, with 9 bases that match TRBD2. The junction had 8 bases not matched to a gene; V was cut back by 7 bases and J by 5 bases. CDR1 is SNHLY, CDR2 FYNNEI, per germline. CDR3 length equals 15 residues. The CDR3 DNA is TGTGCCAGCACGACTAGCGGATCACTTACCGGGGAGCTGTTTTTT. This gives the protein CASTTSGSLTGELFF.

CDR3 bases: TGCAGCGCCACGAGAGAGACCCAGTACTTC. It specifies CSATRETQYF. The chain links TRBV29-1 to TRBJ2-5; D unresolved. The germline gives CDR1 SQVTM, CDR2 ANQGSEA. This CDR3 contains 10 residues. V was clipped by 7 bases and J by 4 bases, with 7 bases between them. Supplemented by reference TRBV29-1 and TRBJ2-5, the full variable domain reads SAVISQKPSRDICQRGTSLTIQCQVDSQVTMMFWYRQQPGQSLTLIATANQGSEATYESGFVIDKFPISRPNLTFSTLTVSNMSPEDSSIYLCSATRETQYFGPGTRLLVL.

The chain joins TRBV4-1 to TRBJ2-5; no definite D call. The germline V and J ends were trimmed by 0 bases and 9 bases, with 11 bases remaining between them. Germline V gene sequence: CDR1 MGHRA, CDR2 YSYEKL. The length of the CDR3 is 13 residues. CDR3: CASSQETPTPQYF. DNA of the CDR3: TGCGCCAGCAGCCAAGAGACCCCTACGCCCCAGTACTTC.